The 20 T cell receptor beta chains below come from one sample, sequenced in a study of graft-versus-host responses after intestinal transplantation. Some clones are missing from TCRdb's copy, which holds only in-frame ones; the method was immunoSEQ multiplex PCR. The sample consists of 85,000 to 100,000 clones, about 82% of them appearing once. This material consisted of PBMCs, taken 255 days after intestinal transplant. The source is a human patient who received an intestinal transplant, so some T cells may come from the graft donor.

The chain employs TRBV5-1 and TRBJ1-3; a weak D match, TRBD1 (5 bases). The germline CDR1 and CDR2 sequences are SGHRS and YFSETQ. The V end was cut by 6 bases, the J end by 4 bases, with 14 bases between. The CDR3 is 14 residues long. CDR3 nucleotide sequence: TGCGCCAGCACCTCCGGGACCAGCGGAAACACCATATATTTT. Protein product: CASTSGTSGNTIYF. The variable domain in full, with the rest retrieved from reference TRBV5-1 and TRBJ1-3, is KAGVTQTPRYLIKTRGQQVTLSCSPISGHRSVSWYQQTPGQGLQFLFEYFSETQRNKGNFPGRFSGRQFSNSRSEMNVSTLELGDSALYLCASTSGTSGNTIYFGEGSWLTVV.

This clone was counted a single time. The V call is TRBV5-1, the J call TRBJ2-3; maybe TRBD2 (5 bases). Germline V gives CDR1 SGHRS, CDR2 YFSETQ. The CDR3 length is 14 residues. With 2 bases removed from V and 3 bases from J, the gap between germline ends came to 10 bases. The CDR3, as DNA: TGCGCCAGCAGCTTACGAGGCGGGACAGATACGCAGTATTTT. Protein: CASSLRGGTDTQYF.

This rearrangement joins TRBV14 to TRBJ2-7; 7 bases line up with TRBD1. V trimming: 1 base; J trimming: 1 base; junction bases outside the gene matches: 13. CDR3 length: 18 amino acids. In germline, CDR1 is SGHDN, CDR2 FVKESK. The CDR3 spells CASSQAVGGTVFSYEQYF. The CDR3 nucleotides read TGTGCCAGCAGCCAAGCCGTAGGTGGGACAGTTTTTTCCTACGAGCAGTACTTC.

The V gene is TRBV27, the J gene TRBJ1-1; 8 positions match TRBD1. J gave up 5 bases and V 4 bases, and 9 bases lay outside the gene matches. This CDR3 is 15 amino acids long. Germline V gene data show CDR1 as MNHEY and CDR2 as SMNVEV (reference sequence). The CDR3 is CASSSQPQGATEAFF. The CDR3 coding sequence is TGTGCCAGCAGTTCACAACCTCAGGGGGCAACTGAAGCTTTCTTT.

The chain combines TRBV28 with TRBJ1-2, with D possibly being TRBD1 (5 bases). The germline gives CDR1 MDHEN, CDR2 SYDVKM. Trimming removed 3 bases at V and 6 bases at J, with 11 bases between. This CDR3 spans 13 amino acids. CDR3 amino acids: CASSFQGGNGYTF. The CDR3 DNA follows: TGTGCCAGCAGTTTTCAGGGAGGGAATGGCTACACCTTC.

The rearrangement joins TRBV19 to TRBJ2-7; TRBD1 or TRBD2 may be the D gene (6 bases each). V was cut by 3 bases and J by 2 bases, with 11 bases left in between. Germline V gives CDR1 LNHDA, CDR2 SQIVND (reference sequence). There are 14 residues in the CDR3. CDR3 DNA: TGTGCCAGTAGTATTGAGGGGGGAGCCTACGAGCAGTACTTC. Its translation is CASSIEGGAYEQYF.

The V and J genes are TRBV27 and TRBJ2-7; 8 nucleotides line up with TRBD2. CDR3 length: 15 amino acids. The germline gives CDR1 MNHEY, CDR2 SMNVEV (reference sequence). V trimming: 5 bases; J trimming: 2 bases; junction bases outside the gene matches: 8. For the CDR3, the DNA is TGTGCCAGCAGTACATCCGGGAGGGGAACCTACGAGCAGTACTTC. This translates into CASSTSGRGTYEQYF.

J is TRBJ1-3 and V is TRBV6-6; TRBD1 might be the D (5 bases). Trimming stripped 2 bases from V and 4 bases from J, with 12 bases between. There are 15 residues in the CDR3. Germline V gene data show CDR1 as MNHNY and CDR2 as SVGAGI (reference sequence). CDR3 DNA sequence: TGTGCCAGCAGTTACATTGGCAGGGCAGGAAACACCATATATTTT. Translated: CASSYIGRAGNTIYF.

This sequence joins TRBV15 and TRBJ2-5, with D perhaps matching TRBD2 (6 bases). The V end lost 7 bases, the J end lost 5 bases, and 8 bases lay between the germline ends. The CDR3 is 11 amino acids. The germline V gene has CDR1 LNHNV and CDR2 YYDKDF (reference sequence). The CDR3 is CATMTRETQYF. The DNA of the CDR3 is TGTGCCACCATGACTAGGGAGACCCAGTACTTC. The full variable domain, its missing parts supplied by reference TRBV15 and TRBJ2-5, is DAMVIQNPRYQVTQFGKPVTLSCSQTLNHNVMYWYQQKSSQAPKLLFHYYDKDFNNEADTPDNFQSRRPNTSFCFLDIRSPGLGDTAMYLCATMTRETQYFGPGTRLLVL.

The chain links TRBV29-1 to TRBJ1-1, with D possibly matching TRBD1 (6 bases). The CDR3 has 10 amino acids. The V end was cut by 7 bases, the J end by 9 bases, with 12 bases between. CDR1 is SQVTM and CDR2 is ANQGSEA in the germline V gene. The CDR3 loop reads CSAGQFKAFF. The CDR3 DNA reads TGCAGCGCTGGACAGTTCAAAGCTTTCTTT.

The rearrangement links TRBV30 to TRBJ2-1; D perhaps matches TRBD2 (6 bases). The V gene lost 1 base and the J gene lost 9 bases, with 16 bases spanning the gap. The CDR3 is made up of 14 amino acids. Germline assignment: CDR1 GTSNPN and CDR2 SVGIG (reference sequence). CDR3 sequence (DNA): TGTGCCTGGAGTGGCGGGGACCCCTCTCTTGAGCAGTTCTTC. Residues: CAWSGGDPSLEQFF.

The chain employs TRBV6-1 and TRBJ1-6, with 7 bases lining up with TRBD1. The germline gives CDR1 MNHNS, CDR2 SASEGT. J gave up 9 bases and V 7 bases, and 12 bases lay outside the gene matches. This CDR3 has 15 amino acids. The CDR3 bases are TGTGCCAGCATGGCACCTTACAGGGGCCCTTCACCCCTCCACTTT. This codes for CASMAPYRGPSPLHF.

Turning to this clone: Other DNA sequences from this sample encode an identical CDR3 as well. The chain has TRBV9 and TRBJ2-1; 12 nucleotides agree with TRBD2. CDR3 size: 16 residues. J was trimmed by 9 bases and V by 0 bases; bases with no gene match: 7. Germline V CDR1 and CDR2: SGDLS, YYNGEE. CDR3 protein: CASSVGLAGGPGEQFF. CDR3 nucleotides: TGTGCCAGCAGCGTAGGGCTAGCGGGAGGGCCGGGTGAGCAGTTCTTC.

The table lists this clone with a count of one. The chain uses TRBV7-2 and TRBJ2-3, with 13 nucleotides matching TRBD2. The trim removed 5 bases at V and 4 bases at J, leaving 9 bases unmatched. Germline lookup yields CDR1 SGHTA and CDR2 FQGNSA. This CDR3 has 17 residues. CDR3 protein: CASSPEDGLAGADTQYF. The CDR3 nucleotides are TGTGCCAGCAGCCCGGAGGACGGACTAGCGGGGGCAGATACGCAGTATTTT.

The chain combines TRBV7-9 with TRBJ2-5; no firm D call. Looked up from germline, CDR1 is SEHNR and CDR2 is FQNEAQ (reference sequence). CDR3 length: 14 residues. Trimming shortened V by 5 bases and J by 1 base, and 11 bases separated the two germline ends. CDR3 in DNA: TGTGCCAGCAGCCCCCAGGTGACCCAAGAGACCCAGTACTTC. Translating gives CASSPQVTQETQYF.

CDR3 in DNA: TGTGCCAGCAGCCCATGGGTTGATTCCTACGAGCAGTACTTC. Protein sequence: CASSPWVDSYEQYF. The rearrangement joins TRBV6-5 to TRBJ2-7; D remains ambiguous. The germline V and J ends were trimmed by 6 bases and 1 base, with 13 bases remaining between them. This CDR3 is built from 14 residues. Germline lookup yields CDR1 MNHEY and CDR2 SVGAGI.

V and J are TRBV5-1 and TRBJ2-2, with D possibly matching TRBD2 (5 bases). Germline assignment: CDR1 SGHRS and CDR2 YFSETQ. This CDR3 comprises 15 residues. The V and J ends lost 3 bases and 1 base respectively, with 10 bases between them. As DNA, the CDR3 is TGCGCCAGCAGCTCGGGATACCTGAACACCGGGGAGCTGTTTTTT. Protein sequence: CASSSGYLNTGELFF.

In DNA, the CDR3 is TGTGCCAGTAGTGGCGGGGCCGCAGATACGCAGTATTTT. This gives the protein CASSGGAADTQYF. The V and J genes are TRBV19 and TRBJ2-3, with D perhaps matching TRBD2 (6 bases). Per germline, CDR1 LNHDA and CDR2 SQIVND (reference sequence). The CDR3 has 13 residues. V lost 5 bases to trimming and J lost 4 bases, with 10 bases between them.

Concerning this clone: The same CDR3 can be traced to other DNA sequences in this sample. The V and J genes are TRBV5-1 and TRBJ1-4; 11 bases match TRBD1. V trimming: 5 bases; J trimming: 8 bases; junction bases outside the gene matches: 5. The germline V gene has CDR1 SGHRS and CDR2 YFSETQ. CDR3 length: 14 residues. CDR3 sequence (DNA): TGCGCCAGCAGTCCCGGGACAGGGGGAGAAAAACTGTTTTTT. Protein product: CASSPGTGGEKLFF.

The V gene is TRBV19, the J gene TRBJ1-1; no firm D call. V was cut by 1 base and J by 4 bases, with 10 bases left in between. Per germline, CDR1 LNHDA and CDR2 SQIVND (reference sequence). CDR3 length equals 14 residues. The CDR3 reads CASSIGSRFTEAFF. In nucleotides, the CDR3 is TGTGCCAGTAGTATAGGTAGCAGATTCACTGAAGCTTTCTTT.